This TCR beta chain was identified during a study of blood T cell repertoires in COVID-19 (dated by TCRdb to the early 2020s). About the study as a whole: Collaborator samples came from the United States, Italy and Spain and covered acute and convalescent phases of COVID-19. A freely available public database, intended as a resource for researchers studying the immune response to SARS-CoV-2, is where the repertoires were released. Samples were obtained from the ongoing ImmuneRACE study (first 160 participants) and from roughly 1,300 subjects provided by 6 global collaborators. The sample metadata nearly always contained a de-identified subject ID, COVID-19 status, age in years and sex. The prospective study material was composed of cDNA or gDNA derived from T cells, B-cell-depleted T cells, or PBMCs. Where HLA class I and class II types were available, the types were taken from metadata supplied by the sample provider, not from assay-based typing. The dataset comprised deeply sampled blood TCRbeta repertoires from subjects exposed to, actively infected with, or recovered from COVID-19.

Worth noting for this clone: No antigen is known for it. The junction departs from the called germline gene at one end, perhaps through a read error.

The collaborating institutions used their own protocols to collect whole blood in K2EDTA tubes. For TCRbeta analysis, collaborators shipped samples as frozen whole blood, isolated PBMCs, or DNA extracted from either of those sample types. General conclusions and limits of the study: The quantity of clinical and demographic metadata differed by source and by participant and was supplied without curation.

TCRbeta CDR3 regions were amplified from genomic DNA using the immunoSEQ Assay, a bias-controlled multiplex PCR. The authors' pipeline ran thus. The number of nucleated cells in each sample was estimated from the amplification of reference gene primers within the assay. To quantify the absolute abundance of each unique TCRbeta CDR3 rearrangement, sequence reads were collapsed and filtered. Productive Simpson clonality was computed per sample as the square root of Simpson's diversity index over productive rearrangements. This is the immuneACCESS table as TCRdb keeps it, with only in-frame sequences that have V and J called. A part of the clones is gone; compared with another copy, unresolved V genes explain less than half, and the rest is unexplained. V, J and clone size were drawn from that table, and D and trimming were deduced from the DNA. The sample table lists over 65,000 clones, about 81% of them with a count of one. 9.2% of the sample lies in the top ten.

The receptor was derived from a human donor in a cohort sampled during active COVID-19. Sequencing was carried out using peripheral blood.

The CDR3 region: CASSQSGVERLF. The nucleotide sequence reads as follows: TGCGCCAGCAGCCAATCGGGAGTCGAGCGGCTCTTC. The V gene is TRBV4-1 and the J gene is TRBJ2-1; TRBD2 could be the D gene, as 6 bases match. Reading from cysteine to phenylalanine, the CDR3 counts 12 amino acids. Only CDR3 DNA is held: 36 bases, read in frame from base 1. Reading the germline V gene gives CDR1 MGHRA and CDR2 YSYEKL.